Sequencing of this T cell receptor (beta chain) was carried out in a study of blood T cells in healthy people across ages. As for the study in general: For every two T cells, template switching captured about one barcoded beta molecule. Findings of the study overall: Researchers said unsorted PBMCs prevented a conclusive naive versus antigen-experienced comparison. Naive CD4+ cells and diversity were both higher in long-lived donors than in aged donors.

PCR was performed a second time for roughly 6 to 12 cycles using a sample-barcoded 5' primer and a J-beta primer mix. TCRdb re-derived calls from the 5' RACE reads in MiXCR, one entry per CDR3 protein. The sample carries about 930,000 distinct CDR3 sequences, around 29% recorded once. The CDR3 has 12 amino acids. Germline CDR1 and CDR2: ENHRY and SYGVKD. Trimming took off 7 bases at V and 12 bases at J, with 16 bases between the two ends. This clonotype was counted ten times or more. Antigen unknown. The sample also formed part of further work on T cells of mothers and their children. From that paper: The cDNA synthesis received all extracted RNA, at about 1.5 ug per 15 ul.

Sequencing used blood. This sequence originates from a woman between 40 and 55 years old in good health. The V gene is TRBV10-3, the J gene TRBJ2-1, with no clear D. CDR3 bases: TGTGCCATCACCACGATGATGTTTCGGCAGTTCTTC. Amino acid sequence: CAITTMMFRQFF.